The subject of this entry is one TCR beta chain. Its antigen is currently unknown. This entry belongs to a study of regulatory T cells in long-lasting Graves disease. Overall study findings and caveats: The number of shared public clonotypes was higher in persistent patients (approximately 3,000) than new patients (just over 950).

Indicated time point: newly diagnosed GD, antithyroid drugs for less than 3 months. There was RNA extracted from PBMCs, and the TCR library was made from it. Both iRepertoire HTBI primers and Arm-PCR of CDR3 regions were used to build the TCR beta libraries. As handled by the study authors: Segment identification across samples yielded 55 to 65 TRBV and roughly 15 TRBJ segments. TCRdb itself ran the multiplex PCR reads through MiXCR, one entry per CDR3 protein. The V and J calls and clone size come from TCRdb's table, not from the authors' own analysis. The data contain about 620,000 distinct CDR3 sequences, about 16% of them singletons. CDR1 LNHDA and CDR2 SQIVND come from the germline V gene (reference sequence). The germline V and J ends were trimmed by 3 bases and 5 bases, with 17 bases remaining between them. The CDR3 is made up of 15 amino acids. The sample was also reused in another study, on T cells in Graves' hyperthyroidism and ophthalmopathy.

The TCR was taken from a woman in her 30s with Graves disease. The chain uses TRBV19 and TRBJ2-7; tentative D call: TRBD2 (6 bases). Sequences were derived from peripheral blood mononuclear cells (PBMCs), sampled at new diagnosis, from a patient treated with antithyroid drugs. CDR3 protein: CASSISSREDNEQYF. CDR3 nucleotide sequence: TGTGCCAGTAGTATCTCCAGCAGGGAGGACAACGAGCAGTACTTC.